The rows below give T cell receptor beta chains drawn from one sample of a study of blood T cell repertoires in COVID-19. Clones were read by immunoSEQ multiplex PCR, and TCRdb kept only the in-frame ones, dropping some. The table has roughly 300,000 clones, approximately 90% seen once; the top ten hold 2.3%. The specimen sequenced was PBMCs or T cells enriched from blood (not recorded which). These receptor sequences come from a woman between 40 and 50 years old with acute COVID-19. CDR3s include the opening cysteine and the closing phenylalanine or tryptophan.

J	V	CDR3
TRBJ2-7	TRBV24-1	CATSDSQGAYEQYF
TRBJ1-5	TRBV10-1	CASASHQPQHF
TRBJ1-1	TRBV11-3	CASSLKPQGGAFF
TRBJ2-1	TRBV28	CASSLGTSGSDEQFF
TRBJ1-2	TRBV12-3/TRBV12-4	CASSSRRSYGYTF
TRBJ2-7	TRBV6-2/TRBV6-3	CASSSTPRRDRGYEQYF
TRBJ1-2	TRBV10-2	CASSGTGDYGYTF
TRBJ1-4	TRBV5-4	CASSYTGQPNEKLFF
TRBJ2-5	TRBV2	CASSVNRGETQYF
TRBJ2-2	TRBV4-1	CASSQDKGTHRGANTGELFF
TRBJ2-2	TRBV3-1/TRBV3-2	CASSPYRGTGELFF
TRBJ1-6	TRBV5-1	CASSLGRGGHPHDGSPLHF
TRBJ1-2	TRBV5-4	CASSLGDRYGGYTF
TRBJ2-7	TRBV27	CASRKAAAGDSYEQYF
TRBJ2-2	TRBV11-2	CASSLGQNTGELFF
TRBJ2-7	TRBV11-2	CASSLDGGLEGF
TRBJ2-3	TRBV6-5	CASSYRDRDTQYF
TRBJ1-1	TRBV3-1/TRBV3-2	CASGRGALGFEAFF
TRBJ1-1	TRBV11-3	CASSLGQGGTEAFF
TRBJ2-1	TRBV6-7	CASSYWASGGVRFF
TRBJ2-4	TRBV28	CASSPGQLAKNIQYF
TRBJ1-4	TRBV29-1	CSVGQSFNEKLFF
TRBJ2-2	TRBV10-3	CAIRTTSSGELFF
TRBJ2-7	TRBV9	CASSVAAGEYYEQYF
TRBJ2-4	TRBV19	CASSIGLGQKNIQYF
TRBJ2-5	TRBV28	CASSLDSGRGIETQYF
TRBJ2-6	TRBV19	CASTSVAAGANVLTF
TRBJ1-2	TRBV18	CASSPFAGDYGYTF
TRBJ2-3	TRBV9	CASGLAGTDTQYF
TRBJ1-5	TRBV27	CASSFGTGGDRPQHF
TRBJ1-1	TRBV28	CASAKGGPNTEAFF
TRBJ1-5	TRBV24-1	CATSDSGNQPQHF
TRBJ2-2	TRBV13	CASSLGLAGPGTGELFF
TRBJ1-5	TRBV19	CASSIFRFNQPQHF
TRBJ1-2	TRBV24-1	CATSDPHKNQYGYTF
TRBJ1-3	TRBV11-3	CASSFLGNTIYF
TRBJ2-7	TRBV5-4	CASSSRDRRLEQYF
TRBJ2-1	TRBV3-1/TRBV3-2	CASSHIAGMGNEQFF
TRBJ1-3	TRBV9	CASSPTADRFTGNTIYF
TRBJ2-1	TRBV24-1	CATRPSGSYNEQFF
TRBJ2-7	TRBV5-4	CASSSPGLAGDYEQYF
TRBJ1-2	TRBV18	CASSPSGYGYTF
TRBJ1-5	TRBV27	CASSRKGWQGGNQPQHF
TRBJ1-2	TRBV3-1/TRBV3-2	CASSHREGESPGYGYTF
TRBJ2-7	TRBV6-2/TRBV6-3	CASSYSVSRSYEQYF